This TCR beta chain stems from a study of response to subunit inactivated influenza vaccine. Trimming shortened V by 3 bases and J by 1 base, and 15 bases separated the two germline ends. CDR1 and CDR2 (germline): SGHAT, FQNNGV. The CDR3 runs to 17 residues. In TCRdb, the RT-PCR reads were re-called with MiXCR into one record per CDR3 protein. The data contain more than 550,000 distinct CDR3 sequences, about 11% of them seen just once; the ten biggest clones take up about 11%. Regarding the study as a whole: Only a handful of new T cells, the authors suggested, are recruited with each seasonal influenza vaccination.

This clonotype was recorded a few times. Its antigen is as yet unknown. This same sample was also taken into another study, of T cells expressing NK-cell markers. Per that paper: The cDNA for TCR beta came from 5'RACE template switching with UMIs. In sorted CD3+CD56+NKG2C+, CD3+CD56+NKG2C- and CD3+CD56-NKG2C+ T cells, TCR beta repertoires were obtained. Most of the eight sequenced donors tested HCMV-seropositive; one tested seronegative. Dominant NKG2C+ clonotype frequencies of roughly 1.0-7.5% of CD8+ T cells were measured in more than 5 donors.

V usage is TRBV11-2 and J usage is TRBJ2-2; D possibly uses TRBD1 or TRBD2 (5 bases each). This TCR derives from a man between 45 and 60 years old who received an inactivated influenza vaccine. Source: PBMCs from blood, taken on the day of vaccination. The CDR3 nucleotides read TGTGCCAGCAGCTTGGAGCGGCAGGGCGAGAACACCGGGGAGCTGTTTTTT. This gives the protein CASSLERQGENTGELFF.